This T cell receptor (beta chain) originates from a study of STAT5B mutations in CD4+ large granular lymphocyte leukemia. Study-wide results and caveats: The CD4+ versus CD8+ T-LGLL clonality difference may reflect limited sample size.

As to this clone: Its antigen is unidentified.

Clones were read by immunoSEQ multiplex PCR, and TCRdb kept only the in-frame ones, dropping some. The sample contains about 48,000 clones, 70% of which appear only once. The CDR3 consists of 15 residues. CDR1 and CDR2 from the germline V gene are MNHEY and SVGAGI. V trimming: 5 bases; J trimming: 9 bases; junction bases outside the gene matches: 9. The rearrangement joins TRBV6-5 to TRBJ2-5; TRBD2 matches 13 bases. This TCR was sampled from a human donor in good health. The sequenced material came from CD4+ T cells from blood buffy coats. The CDR3 nucleotides are TGTGCCAGCAGTCGACTAGCGGGGGGCCTTGGGGCCCAGTACTTC. Protein product: CASSRLAGGLGAQYF.